One sample yielded the 6 T cell receptor beta chains listed below, sequenced in a study of T-cell memory formation after mild COVID-19. TCRdb re-called the 5' RACE reads with MiXCR, one entry per CDR3 protein. Seen here are hundreds of thousands of distinct CDR3 sequences, more than 15% observed once, and the top ten hold around 11%. The sample comprised PBMCs or a T cell subset sorted from them (not recorded which). These receptors came from an adult woman who had mild COVID-19 (a few samples of this study predate the infection). Cell type and time point are not known.

This chain joins TRBV6-5 and TRBJ2-3; 8 nucleotides align to TRBD2. Losses at the gene ends were 10 bases for V and 1 base for J; bases not matched to a gene: 7. Germline V gene data show CDR1 as MNHEY and CDR2 as SVGAGI. The CDR3 totals 14 residues. Here the CDR3 reads CAIQAGAGTDTQYF. The CDR3 coding sequence is TGTGCCATTCAAGCGGGGGCTGGCACAGATACGCAGTATTTT.

In DNA form, the CDR3 reads TGCGCCAGCAGCTTAGTGCCCCTAAGCACAGATACGCAGTATTTT. Translation gives CASSLVPLSTDTQYF. V is TRBV5-1 and J is TRBJ2-3; the D is unclear. This CDR3 has 15 residues. Per germline, CDR1 SGHRS and CDR2 YFSETQ. The V gene lost 2 bases and the J gene lost 0 bases, with 10 bases spanning the gap.

This clonotype has more than one count but fewer than ten. This chain joins TRBV4-3 and TRBJ2-7, with D possibly matching TRBD2 (6 bases). V was trimmed by 3 bases and J by 2 bases, leaving 14 bases between them. The CDR3 is 15 amino acids. Per germline, CDR1 LGHNA and CDR2 YSLEER. CDR3 bases: TGCGCCAGCAGCCAGGTGGAGGGGAGCCCCTACGAGCAGTACTTC. Translated: CASSQVEGSPYEQYF.

This clonotype has just a few counts. The chain employs TRBV6-2 or TRBV6-3 and TRBJ2-7, with TRBD1 matching over 9 bases. The CDR3 loop spans 12 amino acids. The V gene's germline CDR1 is MNHEY and CDR2 SVGEGT. The trim removed 6 bases at V and 6 bases at J, leaving 3 bases unmatched. DNA for the CDR3: TGTGCCAGCAGCGGGGACAGGGTCGAGCAGTACTTC. Protein sequence: CASSGDRVEQYF.

The chain employs TRBV6-2 or TRBV6-3 and TRBJ1-2, with unresolved D. CDR1 is MNHEY, CDR2 SVGEGT, per germline. The ends were cut back, 3 bases at V and 5 bases at J, with 19 bases in the middle. The CDR3 extends over 16 amino acids. The DNA of the CDR3 is TGTGCCAGCAGTTATTTTCTCGGCCCCGGAGATTATGGCTACACCTTC. It is translated as CASSYFLGPGDYGYTF.

The chain combines TRBV20-1 with TRBJ1-2; TRBD1 might be the D (5 bases). Germline values: CDR1 DFQATT, CDR2 SNEGSKA (reference sequence). This CDR3 spans 15 amino acids. Trimming pared 5 bases from V and 8 bases from J, leaving 24 bases between. CDR3 DNA: TGCAGTGCTCCTCCCAATGGGGCTGCAGCTGGGGGCTACACCTTC. Residues: CSAPPNGAAAGGYTF.